One and the same sample provided the 27 T cell receptor beta chains below, sequenced in a study of shared clonotypes between healthy human individuals. TCRdb keeps only in-frame clones here, not all; method: immunoSEQ multiplex PCR. Among more than 400,000 clones listed, about 96% were seen once. Sequencing used naive CD4+ T cells sorted from blood. Documented subset: CD45RA+ positively selected. Source of these receptors: a woman between 25 and 40 years old in good health.

The chain joins TRBV14 to TRBJ2-5, with D perhaps TRBD1 (5 bases). Germline V CDR1 and CDR2: SGHDN, FVKESK. The V and J ends lost 2 bases and 4 bases respectively, with 17 bases between them. The length of the CDR3 is 16 residues. This CDR3 is CASSQIGHSTVETQYF. In nucleotides, the CDR3 is TGTGCCAGCAGCCAAATCGGACACTCTACGGTAGAGACCCAGTACTTC. The full variable domain, in which reference TRBV14 and TRBJ2-5 provide the parts outside the CDR3, is EAGVTQFPSHSVIEKGQTVTLRCDPISGHDNLYWYRRVMGKEIKFLLHFVKESKQDESGMPNNRFLAERTGGTYSTLKVQPAELEDSGVYFCASSQIGHSTVETQYFGPGTRLLVL.

This clone was counted once. V is TRBV28 and J is TRBJ1-1; TRBD1 is a possible D gene (6 bases). Germline assignment: CDR1 MDHEN and CDR2 SYDVKM. The CDR3 totals 15 residues. Trimming shortened V by 7 bases and J by 5 bases, and 20 bases separated the two germline ends. The CDR3 DNA follows: TGTGCCAGCACGGGGACATACTTTAGTAGGACTGAAGCTTTCTTT. This gives the protein CASTGTYFSRTEAFF.

The chain recombines TRBV25-1 with TRBJ1-1; 10 nucleotides line up with TRBD1. V trimming: 1 base; J trimming: 4 bases; junction bases outside the gene matches: 3. This CDR3 is built from 15 residues. Looked up from germline, CDR1 is MGHDK and CDR2 is SYGVNS. The CDR3 is CASSESGQGVTEAFF. The DNA for the CDR3 is TGTGCCAGCAGTGAATCAGGACAGGGGGTCACTGAAGCTTTCTTT.

The chain employs TRBV6-1 and TRBJ1-4; the match to TRBD1 covers 7 bases. Germline CDR1 MNHNS, CDR2 SASEGT. This CDR3 comprises 14 residues. The trim removed 2 bases at V and 5 bases at J, leaving 2 bases unmatched. CDR3 sequence reads: CASSEMTGNEKLFF. The CDR3 DNA reads as TGTGCCAGCAGTGAAATGACAGGGAATGAAAAACTGTTTTTT.

V usage is TRBV19 and J usage is TRBJ2-2; 8 positions agree with TRBD1. CDR1 is LNHDA and CDR2 is SQIVND in the germline V gene (reference sequence). This CDR3 spans 14 amino acids. The J segment lost 5 bases and the V segment lost 6 bases, leaving 5 bases of the junction unmatched. CDR3 sequence reads: CASRTGVGTGELFF. In nucleotides, the CDR3 is TGTGCCAGTAGGACAGGGGTAGGAACCGGGGAGCTGTTTTTT.

The chain couples TRBV10-1 to TRBJ2-6; TRBD1 aligns across 7 bases. The junction had 6 bases not matched to a gene; V was cut back by 4 bases and J by 0 bases. CDR1 WNHNN and CDR2 SYGVQD come from the germline V gene (reference sequence). This CDR3 comprises 17 residues. CDR3 nucleotide sequence: TGCGCCAGCAGTGCGGGACAGTTAAACTCTGGGGCCAACGTCCTGACTTTC. Translated: CASSAGQLNSGANVLTF.

Only one count was recorded for this clone. The chain carries TRBV5-8 and TRBJ2-5; 9 nucleotides agree with TRBD1. Per germline, CDR1 SGHTS and CDR2 YDEGEE. CDR3 length equals 16 residues. The ends lost 0 bases at V and 0 bases at J; junction bases unmatched: 3. The CDR3 nucleotides read TGTGCCAGCAGCTTGGGGACAGGGGTTGACCAAGAGACCCAGTACTTC. It codes for CASSLGTGVDQETQYF.

The CDR3 nucleotides are TGCGCCAGCAGCCAAGTCGGCCGACCAGAGCAGTTCTTC. Translation: CASSQVGRPEQFF. The chain couples TRBV4-1 to TRBJ2-1; no firm D call. Germline CDR1 is MGHRA and CDR2 is YSYEKL. The CDR3 has 13 amino acids. Trimming took off 1 base at V and 10 bases at J, with 11 bases between the two ends.

This chain links TRBV27 with TRBJ1-5; 8 bases map to TRBD1. Trimming at V came to 0 bases and at J to 5 bases, leaving 3 bases not matched to a gene. Germline CDR1 is MNHEY and CDR2 is SMNVEV (reference sequence). CDR3 size: 15 residues. DNA of the CDR3: TGTGCCAGCAGTTTATCGGCAGGGGGCGATCAGCCCCAGCATTTT. This sequence encodes CASSLSAGGDQPQHF.

V and J are TRBV19 and TRBJ2-6; D gene unclear. Germline assignment: CDR1 LNHDA and CDR2 SQIVND (reference sequence). This CDR3 spans 16 amino acids. Trimming removed 5 bases from V and 0 bases from J, with 11 bases in between. Written as DNA, the CDR3 is TGTGCCAGTAGTGTTACAACCAGCTCTGGGGCCAACGTCCTGACTTTC. It specifies CASSVTTSSGANVLTF. The variable domain in full, with the rest retrieved from reference TRBV19 and TRBJ2-6, is DGGITQSPKYLFRKEGQNVTLSCEQNLNHDAMYWYRQDPGQGLRLIYYSQIVNDFQKGDIAEGYSVSREKKESFPLTVTSAQKNPTAFYLCASSVTTSSGANVLTFGAGSRLTVL.

This clone was recorded only once. The chain employs TRBV6-5 and TRBJ1-2; D perhaps matches TRBD1 (6 bases). Between the trimmed V and J ends, which lost 6 bases and 2 bases, there was a span of 10 bases. Germline V gene data show CDR1 as MNHEY and CDR2 as SVGAGI. The CDR3 extends over 13 amino acids. The CDR3 bases are TGTGCCAGCAGAATAACAGGGAACTATGGCTACACCTTC. It encodes CASRITGNYGYTF.

V usage is TRBV28 and J usage is TRBJ2-7, with TRBD2 as a possible D gene (6 bases). V was trimmed by 6 bases and J by 2 bases, leaving 17 bases between them. The CDR3 extends over 15 amino acids. CDR1 and CDR2 from the germline V gene are MDHEN and SYDVKM. The CDR3 sequence is CASSPGGGAPYEQYF. The CDR3 DNA reads as TGTGCCAGCAGCCCCGGAGGCGGGGCCCCCTACGAGCAGTACTTC.

The genes are TRBV6-5 and TRBJ1-5; D unclear. This CDR3 region has 13 residues. Germline V CDR1 and CDR2: MNHEY, SVGAGI. Trimming took off 0 bases at V and 9 bases at J, with 9 bases between the two ends. The CDR3 spells CASSYSGRSPQHF. For the CDR3, the DNA is TGTGCCAGCAGTTACTCGGGAAGGTCGCCCCAGCATTTT.

In DNA, the CDR3 is TGTGCCAGCAGCTTTAGACAGGGGGCAGGTAGCAATCAGCCCCAGCATTTT. It codes for CASSFRQGAGSNQPQHF. The chain links TRBV5-8 to TRBJ1-5; 10 bases agree with TRBD1. The germline CDR1 and CDR2 sequences are SGHTS and YDEGEE. J was trimmed by 0 bases and V by 2 bases; bases with no gene match: 5. The CDR3 covers 17 residues.

The J gene is TRBJ2-6, the V gene TRBV2, with D hard to call. The CDR3 runs to 16 residues. Germline CDR1 SNHLY, CDR2 FYNNEI. The germline V and J ends were trimmed by 7 bases and 6 bases, with 19 bases remaining between them. The CDR3 DNA reads as TGTGCCAGCACCGTGGGTAACCTCTTTGCGGCCAACGTCCTGACTTTC. Its protein is CASTVGNLFAANVLTF. The full variable domain, with the rest looked up from reference TRBV2 and TRBJ2-6, is EPEVTQTPSHQVTQMGQEVILRCVPISNHLYFYWYRQILGQKVEFLVSFYNNEISEKSEIFDDQFSVERPDGSNFTLKIRSTKLEDSAMYFCASTVGNLFAANVLTFGAGSRLTVL.

V is TRBV19 and J is TRBJ1-5, with 10 bases lining up with TRBD1. The junction had 9 bases not matched to a gene; V was cut back by 4 bases and J by 6 bases. The germline V gene has CDR1 LNHDA and CDR2 SQIVND (reference sequence). This CDR3 is 16 amino acids long. The CDR3 here is CASSTTGQGLGQPQHF. In nucleotides, the CDR3 is TGTGCCAGTAGTACCACGGGACAGGGGTTGGGTCAGCCCCAGCATTTT. Drawing the rest from reference TRBV19 and TRBJ1-5, the complete variable domain is DGGITQSPKYLFRKEGQNVTLSCEQNLNHDAMYWYRQDPGQGLRLIYYSQIVNDFQKGDIAEGYSVSREKKESFPLTVTSAQKNPTAFYLCASSTTGQGLGQPQHFGDGTRLSIL.

This sequence joins TRBV27 and TRBJ2-1, with 13 bases identical to TRBD2. This CDR3 has 15 residues. Germline loops: CDR1 MNHEY, CDR2 SMNVEV (reference sequence). The junction had 4 bases not matched to a gene; V was cut back by 4 bases and J by 7 bases. Here the CDR3 DNA reads TGTGCCAGCAGTTGGACTAGCGGGAGTTTTAATGAGCAGTTCTTC. Translating gives CASSWTSGSFNEQFF.

The chain carries TRBV28 and TRBJ2-1; possibly TRBD2 for D (6 bases). The V end was cut by 8 bases, the J end by 1 base, with 12 bases between. Germline-derived CDR1 and CDR2 are MDHEN and SYDVKM. The CDR3 loop spans 14 amino acids. CDR3: CASLLGGSYNEQFF. The CDR3 coding sequence is TGTGCCAGCCTCCTCGGGGGATCCTACAATGAGCAGTTCTTC.

The chain carries TRBV18 and TRBJ2-6; 8 bases agree with TRBD1. Germline assignment: CDR1 KGHSH and CDR2 LQKENI. With 4 bases clipped from V and 2 bases from J, the junction kept 10 bases outside the gene matches. The CDR3 extends over 18 amino acids. The CDR3 bases are TGTGCCAGCTCACTCGGAGGACAGGGAACCCCTGGGGCCAACGTCCTGACTTTC. This encodes CASSLGGQGTPGANVLTF.

V usage is TRBV18 and J usage is TRBJ2-3; 9 nucleotides align to TRBD1. Germline assignment: CDR1 KGHSH and CDR2 LQKENI. J gave up 1 base and V 3 bases, and 2 bases lay outside the gene matches. This CDR3 has 15 amino acids. For the CDR3, the DNA is TGTGCCAGCTCACCCAGGACAGGGGGCACAGATACGCAGTATTTT. Translated, it gives CASSPRTGGTDTQYF.

The rearrangement uses TRBV6-5 and TRBJ2-2; 10 positions match TRBD2. The CDR3 is 15 amino acids. The germline CDR1 and CDR2 sequences are MNHEY and SVGAGI. Trimming cost V 6 bases and J 5 bases; bases outside gene matches: 6. CDR3 loop: CASSPSGRGTGELFF. The CDR3 nucleotides read TGTGCCAGCAGCCCTAGCGGGAGAGGGACCGGGGAGCTGTTTTTT.

The rearrangement joins TRBV25-1 to TRBJ2-7; D is uncertain. The germline V gene encodes CDR1 MGHDK and CDR2 SYGVNS. CDR3 length equals 12 residues. The V gene lost 0 bases and the J gene lost 7 bases, with 7 bases spanning the gap. CDR3 in amino acids: CASSEYMGEQYF. In DNA, the CDR3 is TGTGCCAGCAGTGAATATATGGGGGAGCAGTACTTC.

J is TRBJ1-6 and V is TRBV4-2; possibly TRBD1 for D (6 bases). The CDR3 has 16 residues. CDR1 LGHNA and CDR2 YNFKEQ come from the germline V gene. Trimming stripped 2 bases from V and 4 bases from J, with 12 bases between. CDR3 amino acids: CASSQQGRGYNSPLHF. The CDR3 coding sequence is TGTGCCAGCAGCCAACAGGGGCGGGGATATAATTCACCCCTCCACTTT.

J is TRBJ2-5 and V is TRBV5-1; D is ambiguous. This CDR3 is built from 14 residues. The germline V and J ends were trimmed by 0 bases and 9 bases, with 15 bases remaining between them. Germline CDR1 SGHRS, CDR2 YFSETQ. The CDR3 nucleotides read TGCGCCAGCAGCTTGGTCAATCCAAGAGTGTCCCAGTACTTC. This sequence encodes CASSLVNPRVSQYF.

The chain has TRBV27 and TRBJ2-5; no reliable D call. CDR1 MNHEY and CDR2 SMNVEV come from the germline V gene (reference sequence). Trimming took 4 bases from V and 0 from J, leaving 9 bases between them. This CDR3 spans 14 amino acids. CDR3 loop: CASSSFWYQETQYF. The CDR3 region has the DNA TGTGCCAGCAGTTCCTTTTGGTACCAAGAGACCCAGTACTTC.

This chain joins TRBV4-2 and TRBJ1-1; TRBD1 agrees at 7 bases. The CDR3 is 14 residues long. The V segment lost 4 bases and the J segment 1 base; nucleotides outside the gene matches: 3. CDR1 and CDR2 (germline): LGHNA, YNFKEQ. CDR3 amino acids: CASSPDRQNTEAFF. DNA of the CDR3: TGTGCCAGCAGCCCGGACAGGCAGAACACTGAAGCTTTCTTT.

This sequence joins TRBV29-1 and TRBJ2-1; D might be TRBD2 (6 bases). V was cut by 1 base and J by 5 bases, with 12 bases left in between. The CDR3 covers 14 residues. Germline V gene lookup returns CDR1 SQVTM and CDR2 ANQGSEA. The CDR3 nucleotides are TGCAGCGTTGAAGCGGACGGAGGGGACAATGAGCAGTTCTTC. As protein: CSVEADGGDNEQFF.